This is a list of T cell receptor beta chains from one sample in a study of blood T cell repertoires in COVID-19. Data came from immunoSEQ multiplex PCR; TCRdb stores just in-frame clones and leaves some out. The table lists 120,000 or so clones, 65% to 90% of them singletons. The source material was peripheral blood. The receptors derive from a man older than 75 with active or convalescent COVID-19. Each CDR3 is given with its conserved first and last residue. D genes are given only for firm matches. Size is omitted from some rows. Given values are once, few, many or a class for expanded clones.

v_call: TRBV3-1/TRBV3-2; j_call: TRBJ2-5; d_call: TRBD1; clone_size: NA; cdr3_nt: TGTGCCAGCAGCCTCACAGGGGGGCGAGAGACCCAGTACTTC; cdr3_aa: CASSLTGGRETQYF
v_call: TRBV14; j_call: TRBJ2-3; d_call: TRBD1; clone_size: once; cdr3_nt: TGTGCCAGCAGCCGTTTCCAGGGGGCGAGCACAGATACGCAGTATTTT; cdr3_aa: CASSRFQGASTDTQYF
v_call: TRBV5-1; j_call: TRBJ1-1; d_call: TRBD1; clone_size: NA; cdr3_nt: TGCGCCAGCAGAGACAGGGGGTTTCAGGAAGCTTTCTTT; cdr3_aa: CASRDRGFQEAFF
v_call: TRBV6-5; j_call: TRBJ1-3; d_call: NA; clone_size: once; cdr3_nt: TGTGCCAGCAGTCGACAGACCCGCTCTGGAAACACCATATATTTT; cdr3_aa: CASSRQTRSGNTIYF
v_call: TRBV19; j_call: TRBJ2-7; d_call: NA; clone_size: once; cdr3_nt: TGTGCCAGTAGTATGGAGGGGTACGAGCAGTACTTC; cdr3_aa: CASSMEGYEQYF
v_call: TRBV20-1; j_call: TRBJ2-1; d_call: TRBD2; clone_size: once; cdr3_nt: TGCAGTGCTAGTGGGCGGGGGATCCACAATGAGCAGTTCTTC; cdr3_aa: CSASGRGIHNEQFF
v_call: TRBV6-4; j_call: TRBJ1-1; d_call: TRBD1; clone_size: NA; cdr3_nt: TGTGCCAGCAGTGAAGGCGCCTGGGACAGGCCGGGGGCTGAAGCTTTCTTT; cdr3_aa: CASSEGAWDRPGAEAFF
v_call: TRBV28; j_call: TRBJ1-2; d_call: TRBD1; clone_size: NA; cdr3_nt: TGTGCCAGCAGTTTCGGGGCGACAGGGGCCTATGGCTACACCTTC; cdr3_aa: CASSFGATGAYGYTF
v_call: TRBV5-4; j_call: TRBJ2-7; d_call: NA; clone_size: NA; cdr3_nt: TGTGCCAGCAGCCCTTCCCCCGCGGACTCCGGCGGCGACGAGCAGTACTTC; cdr3_aa: CASSPSPADSGGDEQYF
v_call: TRBV19; j_call: TRBJ2-1; d_call: NA; clone_size: NA; cdr3_nt: TGTGCCAGTAGTCGCCGGGACTACAATGAGCAGTTCTTC; cdr3_aa: CASSRRDYNEQFF
v_call: TRBV25-1; j_call: TRBJ2-1; d_call: TRBD2; clone_size: NA; cdr3_nt: TGTGCCAGCAGTGAAGCGCTAGCGGGAACATTAATCCATGAGCAGTTCTTC; cdr3_aa: CASSEALAGTLIHEQFF
v_call: TRBV5-4; j_call: TRBJ2-5; d_call: TRBD2; clone_size: NA; cdr3_nt: TGTGCCAGCAGCTCTGGTTTAAGCGGGGGGCCCTTGGGGGAGACCCAGTACTTC; cdr3_aa: CASSSGLSGGPLGETQYF
v_call: TRBV3-1/TRBV3-2; j_call: TRBJ1-1; d_call: NA; clone_size: NA; cdr3_nt: TGTGCCAGCAGCCGGGAGGGACATACGGGGGCTTTCTTT; cdr3_aa: CASSREGHTGAFF
v_call: TRBV7-2; j_call: TRBJ2-5; d_call: TRBD1; clone_size: NA; cdr3_nt: TGTGCCAGCTTAGCTCGGCTTAACAGGGGCGTGGAGACCCAGTACTTC; cdr3_aa: CASLARLNRGVETQYF
v_call: TRBV7-5; j_call: TRBJ1-5; d_call: NA; clone_size: NA; cdr3_nt: TGTGTCAGAAGCTTGAGTCAGCCCCAGCATTTT; cdr3_aa: CVRSLSQPQHF
v_call: TRBV11-3; j_call: TRBJ2-7; d_call: TRBD1; clone_size: once; cdr3_nt: TGTGCCAGCAGCTTAGCGTTCGGGCCGGGACAGGGGGCCTACGAGCAGTACTTC; cdr3_aa: CASSLAFGPGQGAYEQYF
v_call: TRBV7-2; j_call: TRBJ2-5; d_call: NA; clone_size: NA; cdr3_nt: TGTGCCAGCAATGTAGGCGGGTCCCAGTACTTC; cdr3_aa: CASNVGGSQYF